This T cell receptor beta chain was obtained from a study of Graves' ophthalmopathy and Graves' hyperthyroidism. General study points: Prediction of ophthalmopathy progression reached around 70% sensitivity and around 72% specificity. Blood also held most thyroid clonotypes expanded above 0.001 frequency.

Comments on this clonotype: Its antigen is not known. Germline and junction disagree at one end, which may indicate a read error.

Germline V gene data show CDR1 as LNHNV and CDR2 as YYDKDF (reference sequence). CDR3 length equals 14 residues. Amplification of the TCR beta CDR3 regions used RNA transcripts (as template). Scientists carried out first-round RT-PCR using HTBI primers and then a second-round multiplex PCR. TCRdb re-called the multiplex PCR reads through MiXCR, storing one row per CDR3 protein. The sample lists about 700,000 distinct CDR3 sequences, 35% to 50% occurring once. PBMCs had their origin in fresh peripheral blood (more than 9.5 ml). V gene TRBV15 combines with J gene TRBJ2-5, with D unresolved. The sample taken for sequencing was peripheral blood. This receptor was taken from an adult man with Graves' ophthalmopathy. The CDR3 nucleotides read TGTGCCAGCAGCCAAGAAGGTGGCAGGAGGACCCAGTACTTC. It codes for CASSQEGGRRTQYF. The whole variable domain, remainder taken from reference TRBV15 and TRBJ2-5, is DAMVIQNPRYQVTQFGKPVTLSCSQTLNHNVMYWYQQKSSQAPKLLFHYYDKDFNNEADTPDNFQSRRPNTSFCFLDIRSPGLGDTAMYLCASSQEGGRRTQYFGPGTRLLVL.